This paragraph covers one T cell receptor (beta chain) sequence. This clonotype was counted between two and nine times. The target of this receptor is not known. Per-nucleotide qualities are absent, and no much larger clonotype sits a single base away. These data belong to a study of identical twins (dated by TCRdb to 2016 to 2018). Broadly, across the study: To test whether fetal clonotypes persist, the study used deep sequencing on TCR alpha and beta repertoires from monozygotic twins, unrelated adults of various ages, and cord blood. To rule out contamination, the twin experiments were replicated at different times with different library preparation protocols.

The receptor library was made with 5' RACE. For sequencing, an Illumina HiSeq 2000 was employed. A universal primer binding site was added through template switching, and the final cDNA carried a unique molecular identifier so that TCR cDNA molecules could be counted accurately. Specific primers in the conserved constant-segment region were used to synthesize first-strand cDNA for the TCR alpha and beta chains. To control for contamination, every cDNA library was double barcoded, receiving both a SMART-Mk sample barcode and Illumina barcodes. TruSeq adapter sequences, together with Illumina sample barcodes, were added in two successive PCR steps. Sequencing of the TCR alpha and beta cDNA libraries was done on the Illumina HiSeq platform using custom primers. Per the authors' processing: Raw reads were processed with MiGEC to extract unique molecular identifiers, and MiXCR was used to determine CDR3 positions. Recombination models were inferred per individual with the repgenHMM and IGoR tools using an EM algorithm. Shared clonotypes were analyzed with the tcR package in R, and sharing was normalized by the product of cloneset sizes. To study raw recombination free of thymic and clonal selection effects, out-of-frame nonproductive sequences were analyzed. The public reads were reprocessed in TCRdb via fastp at Q25 and MiXCR, keeping in-frame beta chains. Identical CDR3 protein sequences are pooled into one entry, listed with their most common genes and DNA. For this entry, the V and J calls and clone size follow TCRdb and not the study's own pipeline. In all, the sample holds about 700,000 distinct CDR3 sequences, and over 8.5% of those were seen once. Together, the top ten hold roughly 0.9% of the sample.

Every donor in the study was a healthy Caucasian. Three pairs of female monozygotic twins, all aged 18 to 29 years, were included in the twin cohort. Peripheral blood mononuclear cells were used as the source from which RNA for TCR libraries was isolated. Spanning cysteine to phenylalanine, the CDR3 consists of 13 amino acids. Left in the record is the CDR3 DNA by itself, 39 bases read in frame from the first base. V and J are truncated by 3 bases and 8 bases respectively, leaving an intervening sequence of 11 bases. The germline V gene (reference sequence) provides CDR1 DFQATT and CDR2 SNEGSKA. Findings and caveats that apply to the study as a whole: Because the same donors could not be followed over many years, conclusions were based on cross-sectional statistical analysis. The excess sharing between twins in beta out-of-frame sequences was weaker because fewer shared sequences reduced the signal-to-noise ratio. Fewer insertions were carried by abundant cord blood beta clonotypes, a similar but weaker trend appeared in young adult naive repertoires, and no such trend appeared in memory repertoires. Zero-insertion analyses could be partly confounded by invariant T cells such as MAIT and iNKT, though diverse VJ usage argued against such confounding for most clonotypes. Compared with coincidental sharing between unrelated individuals, out-of-frame TCR alpha sequences shared between twins had an excess of sequences with low generation probability. Recombination models systematically underestimated out-of-frame TCR alpha sharing in monozygotic twins but agreed with sharing between unrelated individuals.

This same sample was also taken into another study, of yellow fever vaccine responses in identical twins. Taken from the second paper: The T cell response to vaccination in identical twins was reported by the authors to appear partly convergent and partly personalized. In the study, vaccine-responding T cell clones were precisely tracked in identical twins.

This receptor was identified in a young woman in good health. The sequence links TRBV20-1 to TRBJ1-6; a confident D gene designation cannot be given. Sequences were obtained from PBMCs. The CDR3 corresponds to CSARDVRDSPLHF. The DNA reads as follows: TGCAGTGCTAGGGACGTTAGAGATTCACCCCTCCACTTT.